A selection of T cell receptor beta chains follows, all from one sample in a study of blood T cell repertoires in COVID-19. Method: immunoSEQ multiplex PCR; TCRdb's copy keeps in-frame clones and lacks some. Of some 500,000 clones listed, roughly 90% were seen once; the top ten hold 1.5% to 2%. What was sequenced was PBMCs or T cells enriched from blood (not recorded which). The receptors here all came from a woman in her thirties or forties who had recovered from COVID-19. Each CDR3 is given with its conserved first and last residue. Fields, in order: CDR3 length, D gene, clone size, V gene, J gene, CDR3 DNA, CDR3 protein. A D gene is named only where the DNA matches it firmly. Clone size appears in some rows only: once, few, many, or a class for an expanded clone.

16,NA,NA,TRBV3-1/TRBV3-2,TRBJ1-3,TGTGCCAGCAGCCAAGAAACGCGAATCACCGGAAACACCATATATTTT,CASSQETRITGNTIYF
14,TRBD2,NA,TRBV5-5,TRBJ2-1,TGTGCCAGCAGCATGGGACTAGCGGGCAATGAGCAGTTCTTC,CASSMGLAGNEQFF
14,NA,NA,TRBV30,TRBJ2-3,TGTGCCTGGAGGGGGCGGACCTTTCTGGGTACGCAGTATTTT,CAWRGRTFLGTQYF
13,NA,NA,TRBV11-2,TRBJ1-1,TGTGCCAGCAGCTCGACTATGAACACTGAAGCTTTCTTT,CASSSTMNTEAFF
12,NA,NA,TRBV5-6,TRBJ1-2,TGTGCCAGCAGCTTGGTCAGGGGTGGCTACACCTTC,CASSLVRGGYTF
14,TRBD1,many,TRBV10-3,TRBJ1-2,TGTGCCATCAAAGGGACAGGCGACAACTATGGCTACACCTTC,CAIKGTGDNYGYTF
15,TRBD1,NA,TRBV18,TRBJ1-1,TGTGCCAGCTCACTTACAGGGGGCGTTATCGCTGAAGCTTTCTTT,CASSLTGGVIAEAFF
14,NA,NA,TRBV27,TRBJ2-2,TGTGCCAGCAGTTGGCTCGGGAGAACCGGGGAGCTGTTTTTT,CASSWLGRTGELFF
16,NA,NA,TRBV3-1/TRBV3-2,TRBJ1-2,TGTGCCAGCAGCCAAGATCCGGGGGAGGAGAACTATGGCTACACCTTC,CASSQDPGEENYGYTF
13,TRBD1,NA,TRBV5-6,TRBJ1-2,TGTGCCAGCAGGGCAGGGGGGAACTATGGCTACACCTTC,CASRAGGNYGYTF
13,NA,NA,TRBV24-1,TRBJ2-1,TGTGCCACCAGTGAAGTTCTAAGCAATGAGCAGTTCTTC,CATSEVLSNEQFF
16,NA,NA,TRBV12-5,TRBJ1-4,TGTGCTAGTGGTTTGTACTCAGGGGCATATCCGGAAAAACTGTTTTTT,CASGLYSGAYPEKLFF
16,TRBD1,NA,TRBV6-2/TRBV6-3,TRBJ1-5,TGTGCCAGCAGTTACCGGCCTGGGACAGTCGGCCAGCCCCAGCATTTT,CASSYRPGTVGQPQHF
11,NA,NA,TRBV3-1/TRBV3-2,TRBJ1-2,TGTGCCAGCAGCCGACAGTATGGCTACACCTTC,CASSRQYGYTF
15,NA,NA,TRBV6-5,TRBJ1-5,TGTGCCAGCAGTTACGGACAAGGGCGCAATCAGCCCCAGCATTTT,CASSYGQGRNQPQHF
15,NA,NA,TRBV5-1,TRBJ2-3,TGCGCCAGCAGCTTGGTACCTAGCGGCACAGATACGCAGTATTTT,CASSLVPSGTDTQYF
20,TRBD2,NA,TRBV5-1,TRBJ2-1,TGCGCCAGCAGCAAAAAGAACTTGGGGGGGATGACGTTCGAATACAATGAGCAGTTCTTC,CASSKKNLGGMTFEYNEQFF